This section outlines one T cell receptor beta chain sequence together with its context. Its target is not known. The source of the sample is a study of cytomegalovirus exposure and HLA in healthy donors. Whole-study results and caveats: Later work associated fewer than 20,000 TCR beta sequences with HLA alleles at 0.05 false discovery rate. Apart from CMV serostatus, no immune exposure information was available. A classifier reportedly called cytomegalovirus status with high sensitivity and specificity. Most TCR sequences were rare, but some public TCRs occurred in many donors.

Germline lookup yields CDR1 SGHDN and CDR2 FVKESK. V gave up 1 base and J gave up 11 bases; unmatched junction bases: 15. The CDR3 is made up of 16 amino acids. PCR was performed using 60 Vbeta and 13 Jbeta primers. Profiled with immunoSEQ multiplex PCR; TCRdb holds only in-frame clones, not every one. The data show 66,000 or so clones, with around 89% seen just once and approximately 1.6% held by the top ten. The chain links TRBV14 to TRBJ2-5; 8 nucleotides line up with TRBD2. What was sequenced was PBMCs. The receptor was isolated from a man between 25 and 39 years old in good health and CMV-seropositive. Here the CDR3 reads CASSQVPGTRAEEQYF. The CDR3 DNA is TGTGCCAGCAGCCAAGTCCCCGGGACTAGAGCAGAGGAGCAGTACTTC.